The next 19 T cell receptor beta chains were all read from a single sample in a study of cytomegalovirus exposure and HLA in healthy donors. Libraries were prepared by immunoSEQ multiplex PCR; TCRdb keeps only in-frame clonotypes and omits some of them. The profile shows 130,000 to 150,000 clones, about 91% of them singletons. Sequencing used PBMCs. The receptors stem from a man aged 18 to 30 in good health and CMV-seropositive.

CDR3 DNA sequence: TGTGCCAGCAGGTCTGCCGGGACAGGGTCTCAGCCCCAGCATTTT. This sequence encodes CASRSAGTGSQPQHF. V usage is TRBV28 and J usage is TRBJ1-5; 9 bases line up with TRBD1. CDR3 size: 15 residues. Germline trimming cut 6 bases from V and 6 bases from J; bases unmatched to any gene: 9. The V gene's germline CDR1 is MDHEN and CDR2 SYDVKM. Full variable domain (rest looked up from reference TRBV28 and TRBJ1-5): DVKVTQSSRYLVKRTGEKVFLECVQDMDHENMFWYRQDPGLGLRLIYFSYDVKMKEKGDIPEGYSVSREKKERFSLILESASTNQTSMYLCASRSAGTGSQPQHFGDGTRLSIL.

The chain recombines TRBV5-6 with TRBJ1-1; D is perhaps TRBD1 (6 bases). Trimming pared 4 bases from V and 6 bases from J, leaving 22 bases between. Germline CDR1 and CDR2: SGHDT and YYEEEE. This CDR3 comprises 16 residues. Here the CDR3 reads CASSPTQIRGLAEAFF. The CDR3 nucleotides read TGTGCCAGCAGCCCGACTCAAATCAGGGGTCTCGCTGAAGCTTTCTTT.

This chain joins TRBV5-6 and TRBJ2-7; maybe TRBD1 (5 bases). CDR3 length equals 14 residues. Trimming took 0 bases from V and 5 from J, leaving 12 bases between them. Germline CDR1 SGHDT, CDR2 YYEEEE. Here the CDR3 reads CASSLEDIVNEQYF. The CDR3 bases are TGTGCCAGCAGCTTGGAGGACATAGTTAACGAGCAGTACTTC.

The chain uses TRBV19 and TRBJ1-1; D perhaps matches TRBD1 (6 bases). The V end lost 5 bases, the J end lost 5 bases, and 15 bases lay between the germline ends. CDR3 length: 14 residues. Germline lookup yields CDR1 LNHDA and CDR2 SQIVND (reference sequence). The CDR3 is CASSPTGSGTEAFF. The CDR3 DNA is TGTGCCAGTAGTCCCACAGGGAGTGGAACTGAAGCTTTCTTT.

This clone was detected once. This chain links TRBV2 with TRBJ1-5, with 7 bases matching TRBD1. V shed 7 bases, J shed 4 bases, and the junction held 7 bases outside the gene matches. CDR3 length: 14 amino acids. Germline CDR1 reads SNHLY; CDR2 reads FYNNEI. The CDR3 reads CASKGVQGNQPQHF. CDR3 DNA: TGTGCCAGCAAGGGGGTACAGGGGAATCAGCCCCAGCATTTT.

The chain employs TRBV9 and TRBJ2-6; D gene ambiguous. The germline CDR1 and CDR2 sequences are SGDLS and YYNGEE. The ends were cut back, 2 bases at V and 0 bases at J, with 6 bases in the middle. The CDR3 spans 15 residues. CDR3 region: CASSVQSSGANVLTF. The CDR3 DNA follows: TGTGCCAGCAGCGTTCAGTCCTCTGGGGCCAACGTCCTGACTTTC.

Notes on this clone: Other DNA sequences in this sample translate to the same CDR3. This CDR3 reads CASSLGGYEQYF. The CDR3 nucleotides are TGCGCCAGCAGCTTGGGAGGTTACGAGCAGTACTTC. V and J are TRBV5-1 and TRBJ2-7; the D is unclear. V gave up 0 bases and J gave up 4 bases, with 5 bases separating them. Germline CDR1 is SGHRS and CDR2 is YFSETQ. The CDR3 consists of 12 residues.

This chain joins TRBV2 and TRBJ1-5, with TRBD1 as a possible D gene (6 bases). Germline values: CDR1 SNHLY, CDR2 FYNNEI. CDR3 length: 14 amino acids. Trimming stripped 6 bases from V and 2 bases from J, with 11 bases between. Written as DNA, the CDR3 is TGTGCCAGCAGCTACAGGGCAGGCAATCAGCCCCAGCATTTT. Translation: CASSYRAGNQPQHF.

The chain joins TRBV19 to TRBJ2-3; the D gene is possibly TRBD1 (8 bases). The ends were cut back, 7 bases at V and 0 bases at J, with 17 bases in the middle. CDR3 size: 16 residues. The germline gives CDR1 LNHDA, CDR2 SQIVND (reference sequence). In DNA, the CDR3 is TGTGCCAGTACCCCAGCGGGGACAGGCAGCACAGATACGCAGTATTTT. Protein: CASTPAGTGSTDTQYF.

The chain uses TRBV9 and TRBJ2-2, with unresolved D. V was pared by 3 bases and J by 6 bases, with 12 bases between. The CDR3 spans 14 residues. Germline V CDR1 and CDR2: SGDLS, YYNGEE. CDR3 DNA sequence: TGTGCCAGCAGCGGATTTCAGTCTTCCGGGGAGCTGTTTTTT. Its protein is CASSGFQSSGELFF.

The V gene is TRBV18, the J gene TRBJ1-1; the D gene is possibly TRBD1 (6 bases). Germline loops: CDR1 KGHSH, CDR2 LQKENI. The CDR3 length is 16 residues. V dropped 0 bases and J dropped 4 bases, with 15 bases sitting between them. CDR3 nucleotides: TGTGCCAGCTCACCACCGAGGGGGGGCGTGAGCACTGAAGCTTTCTTT. This sequence encodes CASSPPRGGVSTEAFF.

The J gene is TRBJ1-4, the V gene TRBV30, with 7 bases lining up with TRBD1. The CDR3 sequence is 14 residues long. Germline V gene data show CDR1 as GTSNPN and CDR2 as SVGIG (reference sequence). Trimming cost V 5 bases and J 7 bases; bases outside gene matches: 10. The chain's CDR3 is CAWPTRQGGEKLFF. The CDR3, as DNA: TGTGCCTGGCCCACTCGACAGGGAGGTGAAAAACTGTTTTTT.

This sequence joins TRBV6-1 and TRBJ1-5; perhaps TRBD1 as D (5 bases). The CDR3 sequence is 14 residues long. Trimming shortened V by 2 bases and J by 7 bases, and 12 bases separated the two germline ends. Germline V gene lookup returns CDR1 MNHNS and CDR2 SASEGT. The CDR3 DNA reads TGTGCCAGCAGTGAACAGGGATTGCGACAGCCCCAGCATTTT. Its translation is CASSEQGLRQPQHF.

The chain is built from TRBV27 and TRBJ2-7; D perhaps matches TRBD1 (5 bases). This CDR3 is 14 amino acids long. Germline CDR1 MNHEY, CDR2 SMNVEV (reference sequence). Trimming shortened V by 2 bases and J by 2 bases, and 10 bases separated the two germline ends. CDR3 loop: CASSLAGHPYEQYF. CDR3 nucleotides: TGTGCCAGCAGTTTAGCTGGACATCCCTACGAGCAGTACTTC.

This sequence joins TRBV27 and TRBJ2-4; D may be TRBD2 (6 bases). This CDR3 comprises 14 residues. V was pared by 5 bases and J by 8 bases, with 16 bases between. CDR1 MNHEY and CDR2 SMNVEV come from the germline V gene (reference sequence). CDR3 amino acids: CASSPNLSGDIQYF. The CDR3 region has the DNA TGTGCCAGCAGTCCAAACCTCTCGGGGGACATTCAGTACTTC.

The J gene is TRBJ1-1, the V gene TRBV5-1; 10 nucleotides line up with TRBD1. This CDR3 has 14 amino acids. Trimming took 0 bases from V and 7 from J; bases not matched to a gene: 3. Per the germline V gene, CDR1 is SGHRS and CDR2 is YFSETQ. This CDR3 is CASSLVGTGVEAFF. The CDR3 DNA sequence: TGCGCCAGCAGCTTGGTCGGGACAGGGGTTGAAGCTTTCTTT.

This clone came up a few times. The V and J genes are TRBV2 and TRBJ1-2; maybe TRBD1 (5 bases). V shed 2 bases and J shed 8 bases, with 15 bases lying between them. The CDR3 has 14 amino acids. The germline V gene has CDR1 SNHLY and CDR2 FYNNEI. In DNA form, the CDR3 reads TGTGCCAGCAGTGAATGGCAGGACACAGGAGGCTACACCTTC. It codes for CASSEWQDTGGYTF.

The CDR3 protein is CASSPRDRAGDNEQFF. The CDR3 coding sequence is TGTGCCAGCTCACCCCGGGACAGGGCGGGGGATAATGAGCAGTTCTTC. V usage is TRBV18 and J usage is TRBJ2-1, with TRBD1 matching over 9 bases. This CDR3 has 16 amino acids. With V trimmed by 3 bases and J by 7 bases, 10 bases remained unmatched. CDR1 is KGHSH, CDR2 LQKENI, per germline.

This clone was seen only a few times. The V call is TRBV14, the J call TRBJ1-2, with D possibly matching TRBD1 (6 bases). Germline V CDR1 and CDR2: SGHDN, FVKESK. The CDR3 loop spans 12 amino acids. The ends were cut back, 2 bases at V and 10 bases at J, with 11 bases in the middle. CDR3 DNA sequence: TGTGCCAGCAGCCAATGGCGGACAGACTACACCTTC. It is translated as CASSQWRTDYTF.